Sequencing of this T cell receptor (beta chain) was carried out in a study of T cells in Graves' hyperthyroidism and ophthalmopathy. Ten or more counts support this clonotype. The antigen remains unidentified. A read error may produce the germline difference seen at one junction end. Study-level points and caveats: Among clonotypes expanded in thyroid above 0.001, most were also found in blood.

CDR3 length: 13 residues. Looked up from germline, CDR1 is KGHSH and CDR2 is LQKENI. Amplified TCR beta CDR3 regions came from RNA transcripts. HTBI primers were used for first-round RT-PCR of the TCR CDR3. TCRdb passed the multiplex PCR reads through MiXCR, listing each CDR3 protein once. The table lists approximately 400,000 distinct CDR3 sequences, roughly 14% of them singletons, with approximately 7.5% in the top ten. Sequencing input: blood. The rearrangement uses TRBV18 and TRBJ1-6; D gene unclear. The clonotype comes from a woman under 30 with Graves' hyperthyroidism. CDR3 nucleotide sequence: TGTGCCAGCTCACCGCGGCGGAATTCGCCCCTCCACTTT. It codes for CASSPRRNSPLHF.